The TCR beta chain described here comes from a study of cytomegalovirus exposure and HLA in healthy donors. Study-wide background: The study placed 80% to 85% of its 350 to 450 genotyped donors in the Caucasian-associated ancestry cluster. Study results and caveats: According to an earlier analysis, most TCR beta V segments yielded productive rearrangements about 87% or about 30% of the time.

V lost 5 bases and J lost 0, with 8 bases in between. CDR3 length: 13 amino acids. Germline V lookup: CDR1 LNHNV, CDR2 YYDKDF (reference sequence). Primers: 60 Vbeta forward and 13 Jbeta reverse. Per the original methods: The count from a later analysis was tens of millions of unique TCR beta chains, around 11 million of them shared. Using immunoSEQ multiplex PCR, the repertoire was profiled, and TCRdb retains in-frame clones only, with some absent. The V and J calls and the clone size are those of that table, but D and trimming were determined from the DNA. The sample yields some 160,000 clones, more than 75% seen once. Regarding this clone: Antigen: not known.

This receptor was identified in a male donor in good health and CMV-seronegative. The rearrangement uses TRBV15 and TRBJ2-7; no firm D call. Sequenced input: PBMCs. This CDR3 is CATSYDSSYEQYF. The CDR3 coding sequence is TGTGCCACCAGCTACGATAGCTCCTACGAGCAGTACTTC. The full variable domain, completed using reference TRBV15 and TRBJ2-7, is DAMVIQNPRYQVTQFGKPVTLSCSQTLNHNVMYWYQQKSSQAPKLLFHYYDKDFNNEADTPDNFQSRRPNTSFCFLDIRSPGLGDTAMYLCATSYDSSYEQYFGPGTRLTVT.